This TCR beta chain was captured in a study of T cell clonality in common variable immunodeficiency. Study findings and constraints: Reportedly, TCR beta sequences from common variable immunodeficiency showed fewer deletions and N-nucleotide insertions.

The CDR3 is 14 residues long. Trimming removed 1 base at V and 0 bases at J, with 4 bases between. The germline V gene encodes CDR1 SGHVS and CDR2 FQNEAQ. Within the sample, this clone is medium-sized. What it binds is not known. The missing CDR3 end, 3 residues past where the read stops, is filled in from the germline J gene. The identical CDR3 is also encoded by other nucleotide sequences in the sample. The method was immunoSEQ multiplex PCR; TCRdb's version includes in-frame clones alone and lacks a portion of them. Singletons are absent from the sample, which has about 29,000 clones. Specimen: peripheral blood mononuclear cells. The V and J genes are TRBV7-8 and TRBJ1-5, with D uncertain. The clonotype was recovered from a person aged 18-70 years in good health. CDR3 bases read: TGTGCCAGCAGCTTAGTCCTTAGCAATCAGCCC. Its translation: CASSLVLSNQP. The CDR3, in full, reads CASSLVLSNQPQHF.